This T cell receptor beta chain was captured in a study of memory CD4+ T cells and cytomegalovirus serostatus. General study points: Each of 67 CMV-associated TCRbeta sequences occurred in one to five individuals.

A note on this clone: Antigen specificity is unknown.

Original analysis: Out-of-frame sequences were removed, leaving 2 million to 2.5 million distinct TCRbeta sequences. The table came from immunoSEQ multiplex PCR; TCRdb's copy has only in-frame clones and leaves some out. D and trimming were read from the DNA, whereas the V and J calls and clone size are those reported in that table. The sample consists of 50,000 to 65,000 clones, over 65% of them appearing once. Germline V gene lookup returns CDR1 MNHNY and CDR2 SVGAGI (reference sequence). The CDR3 covers 13 residues. V was pared by 6 bases and J by 10 bases, with 16 bases between. Single viable CD3+CD4+CD8-CD45RO+ cells were sorted as the memory CD4+ T cells. Serum IgG to CMV pp150, pp28, p38 and p52 defined serostatus.

This clonotype originated in an adult in good health and CMV-seropositive. The gene calls are TRBV6-6 and TRBJ2-1, with D possibly being TRBD1 (6 bases). The specimen was memory CD4+ T cells from blood. The CDR3: CASRLPTGYEQFF. CDR3 DNA sequence: TGTGCCAGCAGGCTTCCCACAGGGTACGAGCAGTTCTTC.